This T cell receptor (beta chain) is from a study of T cells expressing NK-cell markers. The germline gives CDR1 SGHNT, CDR2 YENEEA. The CDR3 spans 16 residues. Following a re-call of the 5' RACE reads, TCRdb has one entry per CDR3 protein and lacks DNA. The listing records about 390,000 distinct CDR3 sequences. The clonotype originates from a woman in her fifties or sixties in good health. The chain recombines TRBV11-3 with TRBJ2-7; TCRdb proposes TRBD2, but this gene call is untestable without DNA. Sequenced material: blood T cells: a sorted CD56 or NKG2C T cell subset, CD4+ or CD8+ T cells, or bulk PBMC T cells (not recorded which). CDR3: CASSGTTSGRGYEQYF.